These 27 T cell receptor beta chains share one sample of origin, sequenced in a study of blood T cell repertoires in COVID-19. Clones were read by immunoSEQ multiplex PCR, and TCRdb kept only the in-frame ones, dropping some. The sample carries fewer than 45,000 clones, approximately 81% recorded once. Sequencing used peripheral blood. These receptors came from a man in his sixties with COVID-19, enrolled during active disease.

V gene TRBV3-1 (or the pseudogene TRBV3-2) combines with J gene TRBJ2-4; D is unclear. Germline V gene lookup returns CDR1 LGHDT and CDR2 YNNKEL (reference sequence). This CDR3 has 13 amino acids. Deletions cut 10 bases from V and 9 bases from J, with 19 bases between. CDR3 nucleotides: TGTGCCACCTCGTTCGGTCAGGCCGCCATTCAGTACTTC. Its translation is CATSFGQAAIQYF.

This clone turned up a few times. The rearrangement links TRBV19 to TRBJ1-5; D gene unclear. V lost 1 base to trimming and J lost 7 bases, with 8 bases between them. Germline V gene sequence: CDR1 LNHDA, CDR2 SQIVND (reference sequence). The CDR3 sequence is 13 residues long. Written as DNA, the CDR3 is TGTGCCAGTAGTATAGTCCACAGCCAGCCCCAGCATTTT. Translating gives CASSIVHSQPQHF.

V and J are TRBV29-1 and TRBJ1-1; D ambiguous. Trimming pared 5 bases from V and 3 bases from J, leaving 16 bases between. CDR3 size: 14 residues. Germline V lookup: CDR1 SQVTM, CDR2 ANQGSEA. This CDR3 reads CSVLLRSLDTEAFF. CDR3 sequence (DNA): TGCAGCGTTCTTTTGAGGAGCCTGGACACTGAAGCTTTCTTT.

The V gene is TRBV6-5, the J gene TRBJ1-6; 7 nucleotides line up with TRBD1. CDR3 length: 14 amino acids. V trimming: 5 bases; J trimming: 3 bases; junction bases outside the gene matches: 1. The germline V gene has CDR1 MNHEY and CDR2 SVGAGI. CDR3 sequence: CASSRDSYNSPLHF. The CDR3 region has the DNA TGTGCCAGCAGTCGGGACAGCTATAATTCACCCCTCCACTTT.

The V call is TRBV5-1, the J call TRBJ1-5, with TRBD1 matching over 7 bases. Germline CDR1 reads SGHRS; CDR2 reads YFSETQ. Unmatched junction bases numbered 2, after V lost 0 bases and J lost 2 bases. This CDR3 has 15 residues. DNA of the CDR3: TGCGCCAGCAGCTTGGACAGGGGAGGCAATCAGCCCCAGCATTTT. Translation: CASSLDRGGNQPQHF.

In its sample, this clone was seen once. The chain couples TRBV18 to TRBJ2-7; 13 positions agree with TRBD2. There are 18 residues in the CDR3. V dropped 2 bases and J dropped 2; count of bases not matched to a gene: 9. Germline V gene lookup returns CDR1 KGHSH and CDR2 LQKENI. This chain's CDR3 is CASSPGLAGAEKAYEQYF. The DNA for the CDR3 is TGTGCCAGCTCACCAGGACTAGCGGGAGCGGAGAAAGCCTACGAGCAGTACTTC. The whole variable domain, remainder taken from reference TRBV18 and TRBJ2-7, is NAGVMQNPRHLVRRRGQEARLRCSPMKGHSHVYWYRQLPEEGLKFMVYLQKENIIDESGMPKERFSAEFPKEGPSILRIQQVVRGDSAAYFCASSPGLAGAEKAYEQYFGPGTRLTVT.

This chain connects TRBV28 to TRBJ1-2; D gene unclear. Germline V CDR1 and CDR2: MDHEN, SYDVKM. The CDR3 totals 15 residues. V was shortened by 2 bases and J by 0 bases, with 10 bases between the two germline ends. CDR3 DNA: TGTGCCAGCAGTTTAGCTCGCGGGGCTAACTATGGCTACACCTTC. It codes for CASSLARGANYGYTF.

This clone was seen only once. The chain links TRBV23-1 to TRBJ1-2, with 7 bases aligning to TRBD1. TRBV23-1 is recorded as an ORF, its role being uncertain. V was pared by 8 bases and J by 6 bases, with 12 bases of the junction left unmatched. The CDR3 loop spans 14 amino acids. The CDR3 loop reads CASARQGIWDGYTF. The CDR3 DNA is TGCGCCAGCGCACGACAGGGAATTTGGGATGGCTACACCTTC.

The chain has TRBV4-1 and TRBJ1-1; a weak D match, TRBD1 (6 bases). The CDR3 sequence is 17 residues long. Germline lookup yields CDR1 MGHRA and CDR2 YSYEKL. V was clipped by 3 bases and J by 0 bases, with 17 bases between them. The CDR3 loop reads CASSQILSRTVNTEAFF. The CDR3 DNA reads TGCGCCAGCAGCCAGATTCTATCGCGGACAGTGAACACTGAAGCTTTCTTT.

The chain is built from TRBV28 and TRBJ1-3; D remains ambiguous. The V gene's germline CDR1 is MDHEN and CDR2 SYDVKM. Trimming left V 3 bases short and J 3 bases short, with 6 bases between. This CDR3 has 13 residues. CDR3 DNA: TGTGCCAGCAGTTTTGGAGGTGGAAACACCATATATTTT. It yields the protein CASSFGGGNTIYF.

The V and J genes are TRBV7-9 and TRBJ1-2; D gene ambiguous. There are 13 residues in the CDR3. Trimming removed 1 base from V and 8 bases from J, with 11 bases in between. Germline CDR1 SEHNR, CDR2 FQNEAQ (reference sequence). The DNA of the CDR3 is TGTGCCAGCAGCTTAGAAGGGAGGAGGGGCTACACCTTC. This sequence encodes CASSLEGRRGYTF.

V is TRBV28 and J is TRBJ1-2; 7 bases align to TRBD1. The junction had 5 bases not matched to a gene; V was cut back by 5 bases and J by 2 bases. The germline gives CDR1 MDHEN, CDR2 SYDVKM. This CDR3 comprises 14 residues. CDR3 sequence reads: CASSGSTGNYGYTF. Here the CDR3 DNA reads TGTGCCAGCAGTGGGTCGACAGGGAACTATGGCTACACCTTC.

This clone turned up a few times. The genes are TRBV11-2 and TRBJ2-7; 10 positions agree with TRBD2. The CDR3 runs 15 residues. Unmatched junction bases numbered 8, after V lost 5 bases and J lost 4 bases. Germline V lookup: CDR1 SGHAT, CDR2 FQNNGV. The CDR3 sequence is CASSPTSGIRYEQYF. The DNA for the CDR3 is TGTGCCAGCAGCCCAACTAGCGGGATTAGGTACGAGCAGTACTTC.

The chain recombines TRBV6-4 with TRBJ2-6, with 7 bases that match TRBD2. The ends lost 4 bases at V and 0 bases at J; junction bases unmatched: 0. Germline V gene sequence: CDR1 MRHNA, CDR2 SNTAGT. The CDR3 sequence is 15 residues long. For the CDR3, the DNA is TGTGCCAGCAGTGCTAGCGGCTCTGGGGCCAACGTCCTGACTTTC. This translates into CASSASGSGANVLTF.

The chain recombines TRBV9 with TRBJ1-2; a possible D gene is TRBD1 (6 bases). Trimming removed 0 bases at V and 2 bases at J, with 14 bases between. Germline values: CDR1 SGDLS, CDR2 YYNGEE. The CDR3 is 16 residues long. The chain's CDR3 is CASSVEVRGRNYGYTF. CDR3 sequence (DNA): TGTGCCAGCAGCGTAGAAGTCAGGGGAAGGAACTATGGCTACACCTTC.

The chain links TRBV5-4 to TRBJ2-7; 10 nucleotides align to TRBD1. The CDR3 runs to 15 residues. Germline V gene data show CDR1 as SGHNT and CDR2 as YYREEE (reference sequence). V trimming: 3 bases; J trimming: 2 bases; junction bases outside the gene matches: 5. CDR3 sequence: CASSSPGQGPYEQYF. CDR3 DNA sequence: TGTGCCAGCAGCTCACCGGGACAGGGGCCCTACGAGCAGTACTTC.

The rearrangement joins TRBV16 to TRBJ1-2, with D perhaps TRBD1 (6 bases). This CDR3 contains 13 residues. The germline V and J ends were trimmed by 4 bases and 4 bases, with 10 bases remaining between them. Germline V lookup: CDR1 KGHSY, CDR2 FQNENV. Here the CDR3 DNA reads TGTGCCAGCAGCCCAGGGGTCCTCTATGGCTACACCTTC. Translating gives CASSPGVLYGYTF. The full variable domain, with the rest looked up from reference TRBV16 and TRBJ1-2, is GEEVAQTPKHLVRGEGQKAKLYCAPIKGHSYVFWYQQVLKNEFKFLISFQNENVFDETGMPKERFSAKCLPNSPCSLEIQATKLEDSAVYFCASSPGVLYGYTFGSGTRLTVV.

The chain links TRBV11-2 to TRBJ1-2, with D perhaps matching TRBD1 (6 bases). The germline CDR1 and CDR2 sequences are SGHAT and FQNNGV. The V gene lost 5 bases and the J gene lost 8 bases, with 15 bases spanning the gap. CDR3 length: 13 residues. The CDR3 loop is CASSNEGTGGYTF. The CDR3 bases are TGTGCCAGCAGCAACGAAGGTACAGGGGGCTACACCTTC.

The V gene is TRBV7-9, the J gene TRBJ2-3, with 7 bases identical to TRBD2. Trimming cost V 0 bases and J 2 bases; bases outside gene matches: 5. Germline CDR1 is SEHNR and CDR2 is FQNEAQ (reference sequence). The CDR3 has 16 residues. CDR3 bases: TGTGCCAGCAGCTTAGCGCCTAGCGGACCCACAGATACGCAGTATTTT. It translates to CASSLAPSGPTDTQYF. Full variable domain (rest looked up from reference TRBV7-9 and TRBJ2-3): DTGVSQNPRHKITKRGQNVTFRCDPISEHNRLYWYRQTLGQGPEFLTYFQNEAQLEKSRLLSDRFSAERPKGSFSTLEIQRTEQGDSAMYLCASSLAPSGPTDTQYFGPGTRLTVL.

V and J are TRBV30 and TRBJ1-1; D unresolved. Per the germline V gene, CDR1 is GTSNPN and CDR2 is SVGIG (reference sequence). Trimming took 7 bases from V and 5 from J, leaving 14 bases between them. This CDR3 comprises 12 residues. CDR3 DNA: TGTGCCTCTATCCTGCCGGGAACTGAAGCTTTCTTT. This sequence encodes CASILPGTEAFF.

The DNA for the CDR3 is TGTGCCAGTAGCCCCCTTGGTCAGGGGCAAGACTATGGCTACACCTTC. Its protein product is CASSPLGQGQDYGYTF. This chain connects TRBV19 to TRBJ1-2; tentative D call: TRBD1 (6 bases). The CDR3 runs to 16 residues. V lost 6 bases to trimming and J lost 3 bases, with 20 bases between them. CDR1 and CDR2 (germline): LNHDA, SQIVND (reference sequence).

The V gene is TRBV9, the J gene TRBJ2-7; 10 bases match TRBD1. Per germline, CDR1 SGDLS and CDR2 YYNGEE. Trimming removed 0 bases from V and 7 bases from J; junction bases left unmatched: 4. There are 14 residues in the CDR3. CDR3 sequence: CASSVGTGGREQYF. CDR3 nucleotides: TGTGCCAGCAGCGTAGGGACAGGGGGAAGGGAGCAGTACTTC.

This clone was recorded only once. The rearrangement joins TRBV6-5 to TRBJ1-5; TRBD1 agrees at 8 bases. After removal of 2 bases from V and 4 bases from J, the junction contained 4 bases not matched to a gene. Germline CDR1 reads MNHEY; CDR2 reads SVGAGI. This CDR3 has 15 amino acids. CDR3 sequence (DNA): TGTGCCAGCAGTTACGACAGGGGAGAAAATCAGCCCCAGCATTTT. It translates to CASSYDRGENQPQHF.

The chain combines TRBV18 with TRBJ1-5; D not resolved. CDR1 is KGHSH, CDR2 LQKENI, per germline. This CDR3 has 15 amino acids. The V gene lost 1 base and the J gene lost 7 bases, with 14 bases spanning the gap. The CDR3, as DNA: TGTGCCAGCTCACCACAGGCGGGGAGGCGGCAGCCCCAGCATTTT. Its translation is CASSPQAGRRQPQHF. The full variable domain, rest sourced from reference TRBV18 and TRBJ1-5, is NAGVMQNPRHLVRRRGQEARLRCSPMKGHSHVYWYRQLPEEGLKFMVYLQKENIIDESGMPKERFSAEFPKEGPSILRIQQVVRGDSAAYFCASSPQAGRRQPQHFGDGTRLSIL.

The chain combines TRBV19 with TRBJ1-5; D not certain. V was cut by 1 base and J by 2 bases, with 15 bases left in between. The CDR3 runs to 17 residues. CDR1 is LNHDA and CDR2 is SQIVND in the germline V gene (reference sequence). The CDR3: CASSIGAGILGNQPQHF. CDR3 bases: TGTGCCAGTAGTATAGGAGCGGGGATATTGGGCAATCAGCCCCAGCATTTT.

J is TRBJ2-3 and V is TRBV18; TRBD2 agrees at 7 bases. The trim removed 2 bases at V and 5 bases at J, leaving 7 bases unmatched. In germline, CDR1 is KGHSH, CDR2 LQKENI. The CDR3 length is 15 residues. For the CDR3, the DNA is TGTGCCAGCTCACCAGACGTTTGGGGGGGAGATACGCAGTATTTT. This sequence encodes CASSPDVWGGDTQYF.

V and J are TRBV5-1 and TRBJ2-2, with D tentatively TRBD2 (5 bases). Germline values: CDR1 SGHRS, CDR2 YFSETQ. The CDR3 is made up of 15 amino acids. Trimming took off 6 bases at V and 4 bases at J, with 16 bases between the two ends. CDR3 bases: TGCGCCAGCACGGTTCAGGAGGCGAGCACCGGGGAGCTGTTTTTT. Residues: CASTVQEASTGELFF.